This paragraph covers one TCR beta chain sequence. In the original analysis: Reference gene primer amplification gave nucleated cell count estimates. Repertoires were generated with immunoSEQ multiplex PCR, while TCRdb's copy carries only in-frame clones and drops some. V, J and clone size derive from that table, while D and trimming were established from the DNA sequence. The repertoire has nearly 350,000 clones, around 91% of them found once; the top ten carry roughly 3.3%. CDR1 is MNHEY, CDR2 SVGAGI, per germline. V was trimmed by 9 bases and J by 0 bases, leaving 15 bases between them. This CDR3 is built from 15 residues. This sample is drawn from a study of blood T cell repertoires in COVID-19. Background on the study: Acute and convalescent COVID-19 specimens originated in the United States, Italy and Spain. Sources were T cells, B-cell-depleted T cells, or PBMCs; the material itself was cDNA or gDNA.

This chain joins TRBV6-5 and TRBJ1-3, with unresolved D. Sequencing was done on a sample of peripheral blood. This TCR derives from a woman aged 18-30 years who had recovered from COVID-19. CDR3 residues: CASYGGFISGNTIYF. The CDR3 bases are TGTGCCAGTTACGGCGGGTTCATCTCTGGAAACACCATATATTTT.